This T cell receptor beta chain is from a study of T cell changes during pregnancy in multiple sclerosis. V lost 3 bases and J 0 bases, leaving 6 bases between the germline ends. The V gene's germline CDR1 is SNHLY and CDR2 FYNNEI. This CDR3 has 14 amino acids. The repertoire was sequenced with immunoSEQ multiplex PCR; TCRdb's copy has only in-frame clones and lacks some. The table shows 45,000 to 65,000 clones, with about 93% occurring only once. The genes are TRBV2 and TRBJ2-4; tentative D call: TRBD2 (6 bases). The TCR originated in a female donor with multiple sclerosis, enrolled in a pregnancy study. Here the sequenced sample was CD4+ T cells from peripheral blood mononuclear cells, taken in the third trimester of pregnancy. The chain's CDR3 is CASSEGLAKNIQYF. In DNA form, the CDR3 reads TGTGCCAGCAGTGAGGGACTAGCCAAAAACATTCAGTACTTC. The variable domain in full, completed from reference TRBV2 and TRBJ2-4, reads EPEVTQTPSHQVTQMGQEVILRCVPISNHLYFYWYRQILGQKVEFLVSFYNNEISEKSEIFDDQFSVERPDGSNFTLKIRSTKLEDSAMYFCASSEGLAKNIQYFGAGTRLSVL.